The rows below give T cell receptor beta chains drawn from one sample of a study of Tregs in tolerant kidney transplant recipients. The table came from immunoSEQ multiplex PCR; TCRdb's copy has only in-frame clones and leaves some out. The table has 60,000 to 95,000 clones, less than 98% seen once; the top ten hold about 0.5%. The specimen was CD4+ T cells from blood, collected before the transplant. All receptors derive from a human donor who received a combined kidney and bone marrow transplant. Each CDR3 is given without its conserved first and last residue. D genes are given only for firm matches.

J	D	V	CDR3
TRBJ2-7	TRBD1	TRBV6-1	ASNSRDRGYEQY
TRBJ2-5	TRBD2	TRBV5-4	ASSLAPGTSGGETQY
TRBJ2-1	TRBD1	TRBV5-1	ASLDREGYGEQF
TRBJ2-1	NA	TRBV5-1	ASSPLGLQLSTYNEQF
TRBJ1-1	NA	TRBV10-2	ASKIPVGEAF
TRBJ2-5	NA	TRBV7-2	ASRPQGLRETQY
TRBJ2-2	NA	TRBV7-6	ASSFVQDHGELF
TRBJ1-3	NA	TRBV9	ASSVDEPSRSGNTIY
TRBJ2-1	TRBD2	TRBV18	ASSRTSGSINEQF
TRBJ2-7	NA	TRBV18	ASSPGRETYEQY
TRBJ2-7	TRBD2	TRBV7-2	ASSSPLAGGRY
TRBJ2-5	NA	TRBV5-1	ASSPEVNQETQY
TRBJ2-2	TRBD1	TRBV19	ASSPDHRGRVTGELF
TRBJ2-7	TRBD1	TRBV10-3	AITDNPGQAISYEQY
TRBJ1-2	NA	TRBV7-9	ASSLGTGKYYGYT
TRBJ1-5	NA	TRBV10-3	AISESDRPQH
TRBJ2-1	TRBD1	TRBV27	ASRMAGRGLGNEQF
TRBJ2-1	NA	TRBV28	ASSLTSSSYNEQF
TRBJ2-5	TRBD2	TRBV12-5	ASGLVRTGRSGGETQY
TRBJ2-1	NA	TRBV28	ASSLPRGYNEQF
TRBJ2-7	TRBD2	TRBV7-9	ASSLEEGLGHEQY
TRBJ1-6	NA	TRBV27	ASRPGLTDSPLH
TRBJ1-2	NA	TRBV2	ATRVADYGYT